The 7 T cell receptor beta chains below come from one sample, sequenced in a study of shared clonotypes between healthy human individuals. Naive CD8 cells, CD45RO-negative and positively selected for CCR7, excluded terminally differentiated effector memory CD45RA+ cells. Sequencing was performed with immunoSEQ multiplex PCR; in TCRdb, only in-frame clones are kept and a portion is missing. The sample has just over 2,000,000 clones; about 95% are singletons. Sequencing input: naive CD8+ T cells sorted from blood. These receptors came from a man between 18 and 35 years old in good health.

The gene calls are TRBV7-2 and TRBJ2-7; 9 bases fit TRBD2. Trimming took 4 bases from V and 2 from J; bases not matched to a gene: 6. Germline V gene lookup returns CDR1 SGHTA and CDR2 FQGNSA. The CDR3 sequence is 15 residues long. Written as DNA, the CDR3 is TGTGCCAGCAGCTACCTAGCGGGAAGGCCCTACGAGCAGTACTTC. Encoded protein: CASSYLAGRPYEQYF. Drawing the rest from reference TRBV7-2 and TRBJ2-7, the complete variable domain is GAGVSQSPSNKVTEKGKDVELRCDPISGHTALYWYRQSLGQGLEFLIYFQGNSAPDKSGLPSDRFSAERTGGSVSTLTIQRTQQEDSAVYLCASSYLAGRPYEQYFGPGTRLTVT.

This chain joins TRBV30 and TRBJ2-7; no clear D. Germline CDR1 GTSNPN, CDR2 SVGIG (reference sequence). This CDR3 has 13 residues. Trimming took off 2 bases at V and 3 bases at J, with 11 bases between the two ends. The DNA of the CDR3 is TGTGCCTGGAGTTGGACGCCCGGCTACGAGCAGTACTTC. Encoded protein: CAWSWTPGYEQYF.

The rearrangement links TRBV19 to TRBJ1-6; D gene uncertain. V was clipped by 3 bases and J by 13 bases, with 13 bases between them. The CDR3 covers 13 residues. CDR1 is LNHDA and CDR2 is SQIVND in the germline V gene (reference sequence). For the CDR3, the DNA is TGTGCCAGTAGTATCGAGCCTTTCGGGCCCCTCCACTTT. Translation gives CASSIEPFGPLHF.

Worth noting for this clone: Other nucleotide sequences from this sample produce the same CDR3. The CDR3 DNA reads TGTGCCAGCAGTTTAAGCGGGGGGGCAGATGAGCAGTTCTTC. Its protein product is CASSLSGGADEQFF. The rearrangement joins TRBV27 to TRBJ2-1; TRBD2 matches at 10 bases. CDR1 is MNHEY, CDR2 SMNVEV, per germline (reference sequence). J was trimmed by 8 bases and V by 2 bases; bases with no gene match: 3. The CDR3 covers 14 residues.

This chain connects TRBV7-9 to TRBJ1-2; D call uncertain. Trimming removed 1 base at V and 3 bases at J, with 15 bases between. Germline CDR1 and CDR2: SEHNR and FQNEAQ (reference sequence). This CDR3 region has 16 residues. DNA for the CDR3: TGTGCCAGCAGCTTAGTTACTCCAGCGGGATACTATGGCTACACCTTC. It encodes CASSLVTPAGYYGYTF. Drawing the rest from reference TRBV7-9 and TRBJ1-2, the complete variable domain is DTGVSQNPRHKITKRGQNVTFRCDPISEHNRLYWYRQTLGQGPEFLTYFQNEAQLEKSRLLSDRFSAERPKGSFSTLEIQRTEQGDSAMYLCASSLVTPAGYYGYTFGSGTRLTVV.

The V gene is TRBV5-1, the J gene TRBJ2-3; 9 bases fit TRBD2. The germline V gene encodes CDR1 SGHRS and CDR2 YFSETQ. Trimming at V came to 7 bases and at J to 2 bases, leaving 8 bases not matched to a gene. CDR3 length equals 15 residues. CDR3 sequence: CASGEGLANTDTQYF. CDR3 DNA: TGCGCCAGCGGGGAAGGACTAGCGAACACAGATACGCAGTATTTT. Complete variable domain (other parts from reference TRBV5-1 and TRBJ2-3): KAGVTQTPRYLIKTRGQQVTLSCSPISGHRSVSWYQQTPGQGLQFLFEYFSETQRNKGNFPGRFSGRQFSNSRSEMNVSTLELGDSALYLCASGEGLANTDTQYFGPGTRLTVL.

J is TRBJ2-1 and V is TRBV27; 8 nucleotides match TRBD1. Germline values: CDR1 MNHEY, CDR2 SMNVEV (reference sequence). The CDR3 runs to 17 residues. V gave up 10 bases and J gave up 9 bases; unmatched junction bases: 23. The CDR3 region has the DNA TGTGCCACGGGATTAGGCTCAGGGGGCGCCTATTTTGGTGAGCAGTTCTTC. This codes for CATGLGSGGAYFGEQFF.